These 7 T cell receptor beta chains were sequenced from one sample in a study of blood T cell repertoires in COVID-19. Libraries were prepared by immunoSEQ multiplex PCR; TCRdb keeps only in-frame clonotypes and omits some of them. The data contain some 100,000 clones, about nine tenths of them singletons. The specimen sequenced was peripheral blood. The receptor source for this set is a human donor in a cohort sampled during active COVID-19.

The rearrangement uses TRBV3-1 (or the pseudogene TRBV3-2) and TRBJ2-5; D unclear. V lost 1 base and J 7 bases, leaving 13 bases between the germline ends. The V gene's germline CDR1 is LGHDT and CDR2 YNNKEL (reference sequence). CDR3 length: 14 residues. The CDR3 here is CASSQVRVSGTQYF. The DNA of the CDR3 is TGTGCCAGCAGCCAAGTACGAGTCTCAGGGACCCAGTACTTC.

The chain links TRBV5-3 to TRBJ1-6, with TRBD1 matching 7 bases. TRBV5-3 is given ORF status, its function remaining uncertain. The J segment lost 0 bases and the V segment lost 5 bases, leaving 8 bases of the junction unmatched. The CDR3 extends over 17 amino acids. CDR3 coding DNA: TGTGCCAGAAGGACAGGGAGCCCCTGCTCCTATAATTCACCCCTCCACTTT. It encodes CARRTGSPCSYNSPLHF.

The chain joins TRBV7-9 to TRBJ1-1; 7 bases map to TRBD1. CDR1 and CDR2 from the germline V gene are SEHNR and FQNEAQ (reference sequence). V trimming: 3 bases; J trimming: 6 bases; junction bases outside the gene matches: 7. This CDR3 has 14 amino acids. This CDR3 reads CASSFDRAGAEAFF. CDR3 sequence (DNA): TGTGCCAGCAGCTTTGACAGGGCCGGCGCTGAAGCTTTCTTT.

V is TRBV6-1 and J is TRBJ2-7, with D possibly TRBD2 on 5 matching bases. The V gene's germline CDR1 is MNHNS and CDR2 SASEGT. Between the trimmed V and J ends, which lost 0 bases and 13 bases, there was a span of 19 bases. CDR3 length: 14 residues. The CDR3 sequence: CASSEASEVHNRYF. The CDR3 nucleotides are TGTGCCAGCAGTGAAGCCTCGGAGGTCCACAACAGATACTTC.

CDR3 residues: CASSLRVSGMNTEAFF. The CDR3 coding sequence is TGTGCCAGCAGCCTCAGGGTGTCCGGTATGAACACTGAAGCTTTCTTT. This chain links TRBV7-3 with TRBJ1-1; possible D gene TRBD1, 5 bases. Germline CDR1 and CDR2: SGHTA and FQGTGA. This CDR3 is built from 16 residues. V dropped 5 bases and J dropped 0 bases, with 16 bases sitting between them.

V gene TRBV20-1 combines with J gene TRBJ1-6; 8 bases match TRBD1. Germline V CDR1 and CDR2: DFQATT, SNEGSKA (reference sequence). The CDR3 runs 15 residues. V was pared by 3 bases and J by 7 bases, with 8 bases of the junction left unmatched. CDR3 sequence reads: CSASFPDRGNSPLHF. CDR3 sequence (DNA): TGCAGTGCTAGTTTCCCCGACAGGGGCAATTCACCCCTCCACTTT.

The chain carries TRBV14 and TRBJ2-7; 9 positions match TRBD2. Germline V CDR1 and CDR2: SGHDN, FVKESK. The trim removed 4 bases at V and 3 bases at J, leaving 7 bases unmatched. The CDR3 runs to 15 residues. CDR3 protein: CASSPTIAGDYEQYF. CDR3 sequence (DNA): TGTGCCAGCAGCCCCACTATAGCGGGAGACTACGAGCAGTACTTC.